The clone carrying this T cell receptor (beta chain) showed up just once. Its antigen is unidentified. Sequencing libraries made from TCR beta cDNA carried unique molecular identifiers. TCRdb ran MiXCR on the PCR reads and lists one entry per CDR3 protein. The sample holds about 460,000 distinct CDR3 sequences; around 40% are singletons and the top ten take 12%. These data belong to a study of post-analysis software for immune sequencing data. Trimming at V came to 2 bases and at J to 6 bases, leaving 7 bases not matched to a gene. This CDR3 comprises 15 residues. Germline lookup yields CDR1 SEHNR and CDR2 FQNEAQ (reference sequence). Findings and caveats of the study: Same-batch preparations were strongly co-clustered by F measure. Five TRBV segments (TRBV5-6, TRBV5-1 and TRBV20-1 among them) occurred more frequently in patients than in controls.

The sequence came from a girl aged 5 to 17 with multiple sclerosis. Sequencing was performed on blood. This sequence joins TRBV7-9 and TRBJ2-1; 7 positions agree with TRBD2. CDR3 amino acids: CASSLNAGAGNEQFF. The CDR3 coding sequence is TGTGCCAGCAGCTTAAACGCGGGAGCGGGCAATGAGCAGTTCTTC.